This T cell receptor beta chain is drawn from a study of cytomegalovirus exposure and HLA in healthy donors (dated by TCRdb to 2015 to 2018). For the wider study: An earlier analysis of around 600 of the donors reported approximately 300 Gb of sequence data and more than 90 million unique TCR beta sequences from some 180 million T cells. Approximately 310 gigabases of sequencing data and 70 million to 100 million unique TCR sequences were included in an early release covering several hundred HLA-typed donors. Of the 300 to 400 genotyped donors, roughly 85% fell in the genetic ancestry cluster associated with self-reported Caucasian donors. The study aimed to test whether cataloging public T cell receptors could reveal signatures of past pathogen exposure. The T cell repertoires of 550 to 850 subjects were profiled by immunosequencing and related to cytomegalovirus serostatus. A separate validation cohort of more than 100 different subjects was used in addition to the roughly 720-subject first cohort. The study combined high-throughput TCR immunosequencing, statistical association of individual TCRs with disease status, and machine learning to predict cytomegalovirus infection status. To study patterns of TCR occurrence, a later analysis re-analyzed previously published TCR beta repertoires from 650 to 750 donors and added high-resolution HLA genotyping. Rather than drawing on any new phenotypic data, the later analysis identified candidate immune exposures from TCR beta sequences and the way those sequences occurred across donors. In an earlier analysis of over 550 of the donors, high-throughput TCR beta sequencing was used to judge whether each TCR beta V gene segment behaved as functional or pseudogenic. Donor age, sex, ethnicity and CMV serostatus were compiled alongside the repertoire data. Genome-wide SNP genotypes for about 65% of the roughly 670 donors were used in a later genetic analysis, which treated that subset as a discovery cohort. Every discovery cohort repertoire had been produced on one sequencing platform. HLA typing covered class I and class II loci at four-digit resolution. Typing coverage varied by locus: roughly 629-630 donors for A, B, C, DRB1 and DQB1; around 560 for DQA1; about 570 for DPA1; some 470 for DPB1. Four to six DR-DQ haplotypes were handled as single units for association and clustering, since linkage in the cohort was strong. Among roughly 400 genotyped donors of the cohort, an average of approximately 200,000 unique TCR beta nucleotide sequences was sequenced per donor, of which about 18% were non-productive. What the study reported, not specific to this receptor: A later analysis found that HLA-associated TCR beta chains were more clonally expanded and had lower generation probabilities than equally common non-associated chains. The 87-base-pair reads could not distinguish some IMGT-functional V segments, including TRBV6-2 and TRBV6-3, so those segments were excluded. Linkage disequilibrium might explain the correlated functional status among segregating V segments, but an unknown experimental factor could not be excluded. An association between a missense DCLRE1C variant and V-gene and J-gene trimming of TCR beta chains was found in a later genetic analysis and replicated in an independent cohort. A further reported finding was that TCR beta sequences accurately predicted the HLA-A and HLA-B alleles for most subjects in the first cohort. Seventeen rarely observed V segments, including chromosome 9 orphons, were excluded from the earlier analysis of about 610 of the donors because counts were too low. Specific HLA alleles were associated with 15,000 to 20,000 TCR beta sequences at a false discovery rate of 0.05 in a later analysis. The authors suggested that the approach could potentially be extended to other disease states and immunological phenotypes. An earlier analysis of around 540 of the donors showed that most TCR beta V segments appeared in productive rearrangements either about 90% or about 30% of the time, which broadly matched IMGT annotations. According to a later genetic analysis, donors in an Asian-associated ancestry cluster had fewer N-insertions in productive TCRs than the roughly 670-donor mean. A cluster of highly shared sequence variants was judged likely to represent a technical artifact of the sequencing pipeline. A total of 150 to 200 TCR beta chains were listed by the study as associated with cytomegalovirus. In a later analysis, TCR association rates were found to vary across HLA loci, with the most associated TCRs seen for DRB1 alleles and the fewest for HLA-C alleles. The classifier was reported to diagnose cytomegalovirus status with high specificity and sensitivity in both the original cohort and the validation cohort. This cohort had only TCR beta chains sequenced, and the lack of alpha or paired-chain data limited which features could be detected. The presence/absence analyses assumed that sequencing depth was roughly uniform across donors, and that assumption may not be true. For the cohort, immune exposure information was limited to CMV serostatus. According to a later analysis, parvovirus B19, influenza, CMV and Epstein-Barr virus appeared linked to several top co-occurrence clusters. According to a later analysis, most CMV-associated TCR beta chains appeared to be HLA-restricted, and the HLA associations seemed to be driven largely by CMV exposure. Most TCR sequences were observed very rarely across donors, whereas some public TCRs were present in many individuals. When HLA alleles, especially DR and DQ, strongly co-occurred, attributing TCR associations to individual alleles was difficult. In vitro tests confirmed that a few of the cytomegalovirus-associated TCR beta chains recognize cytomegalovirus antigens. Because some donors lacked HLA typing at each locus, the association tests relied only on the typed subset.

In total, roughly 670 healthy bone marrow donors made up the cohort. At the time of sampling, all cohort members were nominally healthy, though unrecorded immune exposures were likely present. The donor was CMV seropositive and was included in the group of about 290 seropositive cohort members. Every donor gave a peripheral blood sample, and the peripheral blood mononuclear cells from that sample were used for TCR beta sequencing. The Qiagen DNeasy Blood Extraction Kit was used to extract genomic DNA from the blood cell samples. Details on this clone: It has no known antigen specificity. Per-base qualities were not stored, and no clone one base away is much larger.

Receptors were amplified or captured by the immunoSEQ multiplex PCR assay. For the multiplex PCR, a mixture combining 60 forward primers for TCR Vbeta segments and 13 reverse primers for TCR Jbeta segments was used. Amplification of the CDR3 region of rearranged TCR beta genes was performed with a multiplex PCR assay on genomic DNA. The amplified TCR beta libraries were sequenced on the Illumina HiSeq System as 87-base-pair reads. Turning to the authors' computational methods: In a later analysis, 70 million to 95 million unique TCR beta chains were counted across the 650 to 700 repertoires, and roughly 11 million of these chains were shared by at least two donors. Raw reads were error-corrected and collapsed into unique sequences by a nearest-neighbor algorithm in which closely related sequences were merged to remove PCR and sequencing errors. V, D and J gene segments were assigned by aligning CDR3 sequences to IMGT reference sequences. For a sequence to be retained, a match of at least six nucleotides to both a V gene segment and a J gene segment was required. A rearrangement counted as productive if the CDR3 had no stop codons and remained in frame with V and J, and every other rearrangement counted as non-productive. Following IMGT convention, CDR3 was defined as the stretch from the second conserved V-encoded cysteine up to the conserved J-encoded phenylalanine. The earlier analysis of 450 to 750 of the donors excluded any sequence lacking an unambiguous match to a single V gene segment. An earlier analysis of several hundred of the donors called V segments functional above 56.7% productive rearrangements and segregating when the between-donor standard deviation exceeded 5%. A statistical classification framework was developed to diagnose cytomegalovirus status using the catalog of TCR beta chain sequences. In a later analysis, V and J genes were assigned by comparing TCR nucleotide sequences against IMGT/GENE-DB human TR gene sequences. Using the TCRdist pipeline, a later analysis assigned CDR3 sequences along with most-parsimonious VDJ recombination scenarios. In a later analysis, each TCR beta chain was defined by its CDR3 amino acid sequence together with its V-gene family, and reads lacking a unique V-gene family were excluded. A later analysis removed 500 to 650 highly shared, low-generation-probability nucleotide sequences to deal with suspected cross-contamination and a sequencing artifact. For each public chain, a later analysis derived a clonal expansion index from normalized ranks of inferred template counts within each repertoire. A later analysis computed generation probabilities with a VDJ recombination model fitted to out-of-frame rearrangements, and checked the results against IGoR. In a later analysis, TCR-TCR, TCR-HLA and TCR-CMV co-occurrence was scored with hypergeometric tests, and a repertoire-size bias correction was applied to TCR pairs. False discovery rates were estimated in a later analysis by permuting HLA or CMV assignments 20 times. In a later analysis, co-occurring TCRs were grouped using DBSCAN, and TCRdist sequence similarity was added for clustering within HLA-allele-positive subsets. For co-occurrence clustering, repertoires with fewer than 30,000 or more than 120,000 public chains were excluded, along with several repertoires with anomalous nucleotide sharing. TCRdb provides this immuneACCESS table in a form limited to in-frame rearrangements. Some clones are lacking; in checked studies, under half of them reflect an unresolved V gene, and why the rest are absent is not known. The V and J calls and the clone size are those of that table, but D and trimming were determined from the DNA. This sample lists about 120,000 clones; 17% were detected once. Jointly, the top ten make up around 2.6% of the sample.

The cysteine opens and the phenylalanine closes a CDR3 of 16 amino acids. Only the CDR3 DNA stays, 48 bases, in frame from base 1. Unmatched junction bases come to 11, with V trimmed by 6 bases and J by 2 bases. The CDR1 and CDR2 encoded by the germline V gene are SGDLS and YYNGEE. Sequenced material: PBMCs. The chain is assembled from TRBV9 and TRBJ2-3; 8 bases in between match TRBD2. This clonotype was sampled from a female donor in good health and CMV-seropositive. The sequenced DNA: TGTGCCAGCACCAAGACCGGGACTAGTCCCACAGATACGCAGTATTTT. It translates as CASTKTGTSPTDTQYF. When the CDR3 is completed using the reference TRBV9 and TRBJ2-3 genes on either side, the full variable domain is DSGVTQTPKHLITATGQRVTLRCSPRSGDLSVYWYQQSLDQGLQFLIQYYNGEERAKGNILERFSAQQFPDLHSELNLSSLELGDSALYFCASTKTGTSPTDTQYFGPGTRLTVL.